The 4 T cell receptor beta chains below were found in one sample sequenced in a study of memory CD4+ T cells and cytomegalovirus serostatus. The sort gate was single viable CD3+CD4+CD8-CD45RO+ cells for memory CD4+ T cells. Produced via immunoSEQ multiplex PCR; TCRdb's table is partial and in-frame only. The table records around 63,000 clones, over 70% of them present only once. Sequencing was carried out using memory CD4+ T cells from blood. Source of these receptors: an adult in good health and CMV-seronegative. Some clones in this sample may be carry-over from other donors' samples.

V usage is TRBV5-1 and J usage is TRBJ2-3; 7 bases are shared with TRBD2. The CDR3 runs 16 residues. V gave up 4 bases and J gave up 2 bases; unmatched junction bases: 10. Germline V gene lookup returns CDR1 SGHRS and CDR2 YFSETQ. This CDR3 is CASSPTSASPTDTQYF. The CDR3 coding sequence is TGCGCCAGCAGCCCCACTAGCGCGTCACCCACAGATACGCAGTATTTT.

As regards this clone: Its ends do not fully match the called genes, so a read error is possible. The V call is TRBV6-1, the J call TRBJ2-5; no clear D gene. This CDR3 spans 15 amino acids. Germline assignment: CDR1 MNHNS and CDR2 SASEGT. The CDR3, as DNA: TGTGCCAGCAGTGAAACCCCTGACCCACAAGAGGCCCAGTACTTC. It is translated as CASSETPDPQEAQYF.

The V gene is TRBV7-8, the J gene TRBJ2-2; a weak D match, TRBD2 (7 bases). Trimming left V 4 bases short and J 6 bases short, with 24 bases between. The CDR3 spans 18 residues. The germline V gene has CDR1 SGHVS and CDR2 FQNEAQ. The CDR3 nucleotides are TGTGCCAGCAGCTCCGTCGGTGGCGGGGGCATGAAGGCCGGGGAGCTGTTTTTT. Its translation: CASSSVGGGGMKAGELFF.

This chain links TRBV18 with TRBJ1-1; D possibly corresponds to TRBD1 (5 bases). The V gene's germline CDR1 is KGHSH and CDR2 LQKENI. The CDR3 runs 16 residues. Trimming took off 0 bases at V and 8 bases at J, with 19 bases between the two ends. The CDR3 DNA is TGTGCCAGCTCACCACCGTCAGGACACCAAAGAGCGGAAGCTTTCTTT. Translated, it gives CASSPPSGHQRAEAFF.